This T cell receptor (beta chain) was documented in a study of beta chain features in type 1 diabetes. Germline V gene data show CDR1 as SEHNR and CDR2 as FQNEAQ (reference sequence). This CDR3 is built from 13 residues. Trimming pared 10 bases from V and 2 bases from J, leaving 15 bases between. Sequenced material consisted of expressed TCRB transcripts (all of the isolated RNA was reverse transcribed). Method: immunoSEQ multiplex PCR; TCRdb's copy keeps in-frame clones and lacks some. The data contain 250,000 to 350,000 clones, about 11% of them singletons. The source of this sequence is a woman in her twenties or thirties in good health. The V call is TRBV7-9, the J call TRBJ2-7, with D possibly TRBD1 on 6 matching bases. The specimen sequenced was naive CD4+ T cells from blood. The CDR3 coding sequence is TGTGCCACCGGGACAATTGCCCCCTACGAGCAGTACTTC. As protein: CATGTIAPYEQYF.